The 8 T cell receptor beta chains in this list originate from one sample, sequenced in a study of blood T cell repertoires in COVID-19. Clones were read by immunoSEQ multiplex PCR, and TCRdb kept only the in-frame ones, dropping some. The sample consists of hundreds of thousands of clones, around 88% of them appearing once. The sequenced sample consisted of peripheral blood. The receptors come from a woman aged 25 to 45 who had recovered from COVID-19.

The rearrangement uses TRBV7-2 and TRBJ2-6, with 8 bases identical to TRBD1. V dropped 4 bases and J dropped 1; count of bases not matched to a gene: 6. The CDR3 length is 17 residues. Germline CDR1 SGHTA, CDR2 FQGNSA. The DNA for the CDR3 is TGTGCCAGCAGCTCTGGACAGGGTAGATCTGGGGCCAACGTCCTGACTTTC. Its translation: CASSSGQGRSGANVLTF.

The rearrangement uses TRBV4-2 and TRBJ2-5; TRBD2 is a possible D gene (5 bases). This CDR3 comprises 14 residues. Germline V gene data show CDR1 as LGHNA and CDR2 as YNFKEQ. V was trimmed by 6 bases and J by 0 bases, leaving 11 bases between them. The CDR3 DNA reads TGTGCCAGCAGGCTCACACTAGACCAAGAGACCCAGTACTTC. Translating gives CASRLTLDQETQYF.

This clone was seen only a few times. The V gene is TRBV2, the J gene TRBJ1-1, with D maybe TRBD1 (5 bases). Germline CDR1 is SNHLY and CDR2 is FYNNEI. Trimming cost V 2 bases and J 6 bases, with 13 bases left between them. The CDR3 has 14 amino acids. CDR3 in amino acids: CASSEQGGDAEAFF. In DNA, the CDR3 is TGTGCCAGCAGTGAACAGGGAGGGGACGCTGAAGCTTTCTTT. The whole variable domain, filled in from reference TRBV2 and TRBJ1-1, reads EPEVTQTPSHQVTQMGQEVILRCVPISNHLYFYWYRQILGQKVEFLVSFYNNEISEKSEIFDDQFSVERPDGSNFTLKIRSTKLEDSAMYFCASSEQGGDAEAFFGQGTRLTVV.

The V gene is TRBV27, the J gene TRBJ2-5; perhaps TRBD2 as D (5 bases). Trimming pared 6 bases from V and 5 bases from J, leaving 10 bases between. This CDR3 is 12 amino acids long. CDR1 and CDR2 (germline): MNHEY, SMNVEV (reference sequence). The CDR3 DNA is TGTGCCAGCAGCCCCACGGGGGAGACCCAGTACTTC. It is translated as CASSPTGETQYF.

V and J are TRBV19 and TRBJ2-1; 9 bases align to TRBD2. Germline V gene lookup returns CDR1 LNHDA and CDR2 SQIVND (reference sequence). The V and J ends lost 0 bases and 0 bases, in that order; junction bases with no gene match: 6. The CDR3 loop spans 18 amino acids. CDR3 coding DNA: TGTGCCAGTAGTATAGATCGCGGACTAGCGTCCTCCTACAATGAGCAGTTCTTC. This gives the protein CASSIDRGLASSYNEQFF.

This clone has just one count. The V gene is TRBV3-1 (or the pseudogene TRBV3-2), the J gene TRBJ2-3; no firm D call. Germline values: CDR1 LGHDT, CDR2 YNNKEL (reference sequence). V lost 1 base to trimming and J lost 0 bases, with 5 bases between them. The CDR3 length is 14 residues. The CDR3 is CASSQVQSTDTQYF. The CDR3 nucleotides read TGTGCCAGCAGCCAAGTCCAGAGCACAGATACGCAGTATTTT.

The chain uses TRBV28 and TRBJ1-6; D unresolved. The CDR3 totals 16 residues. V gave up 4 bases and J gave up 10 bases, with 20 bases separating them. CDR1 is MDHEN, CDR2 SYDVKM, per germline. The CDR3 DNA reads TGTGCCAGCAGTTCAGTTAGCGGTGGGGATCGGTCACCCCTCCACTTT. As protein: CASSSVSGGDRSPLHF.

The chain has TRBV18 and TRBJ1-2; weak D call: TRBD1 (6 bases). Per germline, CDR1 KGHSH and CDR2 LQKENI. Trimming removed 4 bases from V and 6 bases from J, with 18 bases in between. The CDR3 runs 15 residues. The CDR3 loop is CASSLLGQGRDGYTF. The CDR3 DNA reads TGTGCCAGCTCACTCCTCGGGCAGGGGAGAGATGGCTACACCTTC.